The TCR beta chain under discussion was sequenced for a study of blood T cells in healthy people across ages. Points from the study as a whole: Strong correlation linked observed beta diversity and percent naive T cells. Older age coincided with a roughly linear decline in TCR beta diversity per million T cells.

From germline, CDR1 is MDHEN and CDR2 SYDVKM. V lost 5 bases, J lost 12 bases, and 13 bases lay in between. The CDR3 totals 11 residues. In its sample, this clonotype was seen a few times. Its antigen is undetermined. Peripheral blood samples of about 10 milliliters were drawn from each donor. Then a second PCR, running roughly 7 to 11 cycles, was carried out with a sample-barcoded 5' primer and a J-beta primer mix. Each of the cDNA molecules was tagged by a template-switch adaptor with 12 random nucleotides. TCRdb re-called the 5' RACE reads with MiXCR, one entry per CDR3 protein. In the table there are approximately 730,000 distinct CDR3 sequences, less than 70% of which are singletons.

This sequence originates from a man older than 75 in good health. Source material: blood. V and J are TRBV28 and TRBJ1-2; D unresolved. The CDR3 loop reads CASSPRGTHTF. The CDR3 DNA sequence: TGTGCCAGCAGTCCACGAGGAACCCACACCTTC.